The present T cell receptor (beta chain) was sequenced within a study of breast tumors, draining lymph nodes, adjacent tissues. Study-level results: Tumor T cell lymph node origin was a supported hypothesis, not proven. Findings are consistent with lymph node origin and intratumoral expansion of most tumor T cells. Compared with basal-like, luminal-like tumors shared significantly more repertoire with nontumor tissue.

Using its own MiXCR run on the multiplex PCR reads, TCRdb lists one record per CDR3 protein. The sample has some 170,000 distinct CDR3 sequences; around a third are singletons. Germline V gene sequence: CDR1 DFQATT, CDR2 SNEGSKA (reference sequence). After removal of 6 bases from V and 10 bases from J, the junction contained 12 bases not matched to a gene. The CDR3 is 13 amino acids. Axillary draining lymph nodes of breast cancer patients supplied the node samples. On this clonotype: Its antigen is undetermined. Possible read error: a much larger clone is one base away.

The TCR originated in a female donor with breast cancer. Some clones in this sample may be carry-over from other donors' samples. The sample comprised axillary lymph node tissue. This chain joins TRBV20-1 and TRBJ1-2; 9 nucleotides match TRBD1. CDR3 nucleotide sequence: TGCAGTGCAACCACAGGGGGCGCATTGGCCTACACCTTC. It translates to CSATTGGALAYTF.